These 31 T cell receptor beta chains were sequenced from one sample in a study of blood T cell repertoires in COVID-19. Method: immunoSEQ multiplex PCR; TCRdb's copy keeps in-frame clones and lacks some. The sample includes 250,000 or so clones, roughly 90% of them seen just once. Sequenced material: PBMCs or T cells enriched from blood (not recorded which). Receptors originate from a man aged 40-49 years who had been exposed to COVID-19.

The chain links TRBV6-5 to TRBJ2-5; 7 bases align to TRBD1. Germline loops: CDR1 MNHEY, CDR2 SVGAGI. The V and J ends lost 5 bases and 2 bases, in that order; junction bases with no gene match: 8. This CDR3 is built from 15 residues. The CDR3 DNA follows: TGTGCCAGCAGTCGACAGGGAATATATCAAGAGACCCAGTACTTC. This translates into CASSRQGIYQETQYF.

V gene TRBV20-1 combines with J gene TRBJ1-1; D is unclear. CDR3 length: 12 amino acids. Germline values: CDR1 DFQATT, CDR2 SNEGSKA (reference sequence). Between the trimmed V and J ends, which lost 3 bases and 5 bases, there was a span of 10 bases. The CDR3 region has the DNA TGCAGTGCTAGTATACTCCGTACTGAAGCTTTCTTT. This encodes CSASILRTEAFF.

This clone was observed a single time. The V and J genes are TRBV20-1 and TRBJ2-1; tentative D call: TRBD2 (5 bases). The CDR3 has 15 residues. The germline V gene has CDR1 DFQATT and CDR2 SNEGSKA (reference sequence). The germline V and J ends were trimmed by 3 bases and 0 bases, with 12 bases remaining between them. CDR3 in DNA: TGCAGTGCTAGTTCCAGGAGGAGCTCCTACAATGAGCAGTTCTTC. Protein product: CSASSRRSSYNEQFF.

This chain connects TRBV14 to TRBJ2-1; D possibly corresponds to TRBD1 (5 bases). V dropped 7 bases and J dropped 6 bases, with 13 bases sitting between them. The CDR3 extends over 13 amino acids. Germline V CDR1 and CDR2: SGHDN, FVKESK. The CDR3 loop reads CASTRQGSNEQFF. CDR3 nucleotide sequence: TGTGCCAGCACGCGGCAGGGTTCCAATGAGCAGTTCTTC.

This clone has just one count. The chain recombines TRBV19 with TRBJ1-5; maybe TRBD1 (5 bases). This CDR3 contains 19 residues. CDR1 and CDR2 (germline): LNHDA, SQIVND (reference sequence). The V gene lost 7 bases and the J gene lost 0 bases, with 25 bases spanning the gap. The CDR3 sequence is CASNIMGMGPEYSNQPQHF. CDR3 in DNA: TGTGCCAGTAATATTATGGGGATGGGGCCCGAATATAGCAATCAGCCCCAGCATTTT.

The rearrangement links TRBV5-1 to TRBJ2-2, with TRBD2 identical over 16 bases. The ends lost 8 bases at V and 6 bases at J; junction bases unmatched: 13. Germline assignment: CDR1 SGHRS and CDR2 YFSETQ. This CDR3 has 18 amino acids. The CDR3 spells CARKPGGLAGGRAGELFF. DNA for the CDR3: TGCGCCAGGAAGCCTGGGGGACTAGCGGGAGGGCGCGCCGGGGAGCTGTTTTTT.

This clone was seen just once. The gene calls are TRBV4-2 and TRBJ2-4; 9 bases match TRBD1. The V segment lost 0 bases and the J segment 4 bases; nucleotides outside the gene matches: 4. The CDR3 sequence is 16 residues long. Looked up from germline, CDR1 is LGHNA and CDR2 is YNFKEQ. The CDR3 sequence is CASSQDRTGAKNIQYF. CDR3 nucleotide sequence: TGTGCCAGCAGCCAAGATAGGACAGGGGCGAAAAACATTCAGTACTTC.

The gene calls are TRBV12-2 and TRBJ1-5; the table's TRBD1 call for D was not verified on the DNA. TRBV12-2 is recorded as a pseudogene. This CDR3 is built from 12 residues. CDR3: CASRLAKTAQHF. CDR3 bases: TGTGCAAGTCGCTTAGCGAAGACAGCCCAGCATTTT.

The CDR3 DNA sequence: TGTGCCAGTAGTCCCCATCCCCAGGGGTCCGGGGAGCTGTTTTTT. Translating it yields CASSPHPQGSGELFF. J is TRBJ2-2 and V is TRBV19; possibly TRBD1 for D (6 bases). Germline values: CDR1 LNHDA, CDR2 SQIVND (reference sequence). The CDR3 spans 15 residues. V was pared by 5 bases and J by 6 bases, with 16 bases between.

The V call is TRBV2, the J call TRBJ1-1; D unclear. The CDR3 extends over 16 amino acids. The ends were cut back, 2 bases at V and 0 bases at J, with 13 bases in the middle. Germline V gene sequence: CDR1 SNHLY, CDR2 FYNNEI. The CDR3, as DNA: TGTGCCAGCAGTGAAAGCTTCGCTGACATGAACACTGAAGCTTTCTTT. Encoded protein: CASSESFADMNTEAFF. The full variable domain, its missing parts supplied by reference TRBV2 and TRBJ1-1, is EPEVTQTPSHQVTQMGQEVILRCVPISNHLYFYWYRQILGQKVEFLVSFYNNEISEKSEIFDDQFSVERPDGSNFTLKIRSTKLEDSAMYFCASSESFADMNTEAFFGQGTRLTVV.

This chain joins TRBV5-6 and TRBJ2-6, with D perhaps matching TRBD1 (6 bases). Germline V CDR1 and CDR2: SGHDT, YYEEEE. The CDR3 length is 17 residues. V lost 3 bases and J 1 base, leaving 14 bases between the germline ends. Here the CDR3 DNA reads TGTGCCAGCAGCTGGAAGGGACATGAATCTGGGGCCAACGTCCTGACTTTC. Encoded protein: CASSWKGHESGANVLTF.

The chain is built from TRBV14 and TRBJ2-7; D not certain. Germline CDR1 reads SGHDN; CDR2 reads FVKESK. V was trimmed by 4 bases and J by 5 bases, leaving 9 bases between them. The CDR3 length is 12 residues. The CDR3 sequence: CASSLTLNEQYF. The CDR3 nucleotides read TGTGCCAGCAGCCTGACACTTAACGAGCAGTACTTC.

The chain uses TRBV6-6 and TRBJ1-5, with D possibly matching TRBD1 (5 bases). CDR1 MNHNY and CDR2 SVGAGI come from the germline V gene (reference sequence). Trimming cost V 6 bases and J 0 bases, with 15 bases left between them. This CDR3 region has 16 residues. In DNA form, the CDR3 reads TGTGCCAGCAGCTTCGGAACAGGTTATAGCAATCAGCCCCAGCATTTT. Residues: CASSFGTGYSNQPQHF.

The gene calls are TRBV27 and TRBJ2-2; D perhaps matches TRBD2 (5 bases). Trimming stripped 5 bases from V and 4 bases from J, with 11 bases between. Germline-derived CDR1 and CDR2 are MNHEY and SMNVEV (reference sequence). The CDR3 loop spans 14 amino acids. The CDR3 spells CASSLLAGTGELFF. The DNA of the CDR3 is TGTGCCAGCAGTCTACTTGCGGGCACCGGGGAGCTGTTTTTT.

The chain carries TRBV19 and TRBJ2-7, with D unclear. The V and J ends lost 6 bases and 0 bases respectively, with 12 bases between them. Germline V gene data show CDR1 as LNHDA and CDR2 as SQIVND (reference sequence). CDR3 length: 14 amino acids. This CDR3 is CASRISPGSYEQYF. Written as DNA, the CDR3 is TGTGCCAGTAGGATCTCCCCCGGCTCCTACGAGCAGTACTTC.

V is TRBV11-2 and J is TRBJ1-1; 7 bases are a match to TRBD1. This CDR3 has 15 residues. Trimming cost V 8 bases and J 1 base; bases outside gene matches: 10. CDR1 is SGHAT, CDR2 FQNNGV, per germline. CDR3 protein: CASHSLTGRNTEAFF. CDR3 in DNA: TGTGCCAGCCACTCTCTGACAGGGCGGAACACTGAAGCTTTCTTT.

This clone was seen a single time. This chain uses TRBV7-8 with TRBJ2-3; D possibly corresponds to TRBD2 (6 bases). Germline V gene sequence: CDR1 SGHVS, CDR2 FQNEAQ. CDR3 length: 16 amino acids. With 1 base removed from V and 0 bases from J, the gap between germline ends came to 11 bases. This CDR3 reads CASSLDPRESTDTQYF. For the CDR3, the DNA is TGTGCCAGCAGCTTAGATCCCCGGGAGAGCACAGATACGCAGTATTTT.

V is TRBV2 and J is TRBJ1-4; 7 nucleotides align to TRBD1. CDR3 length: 15 residues. Germline assignment: CDR1 SNHLY and CDR2 FYNNEI. Trimming took 7 bases from V and 6 from J; bases not matched to a gene: 11. The CDR3 DNA sequence: TGTGCCAGCACTTCAACAGGGGTCGGGCATGAAAAACTGTTTTTT. Amino acid sequence: CASTSTGVGHEKLFF.

The rearrangement links TRBV12-5 to TRBJ1-6, with D perhaps TRBD1 (5 bases). Trimming took 1 base from V and 5 from J, leaving 6 bases between them. The CDR3 consists of 14 residues. The germline CDR1 and CDR2 sequences are LGHNT and FRNRAP. CDR3 DNA: TGTGCTAGTGGTTTGGGGGGGGATAATTCACCCCTCCACTTT. Translation: CASGLGGDNSPLHF.

This chain uses TRBV7-9 with TRBJ2-7; D uncertain. The V gene's germline CDR1 is SEHNR and CDR2 FQNEAQ (reference sequence). Trimming removed 7 bases at V and 3 bases at J, with 10 bases between. This CDR3 is built from 12 residues. The CDR3 DNA reads as TGTGCCAGCACATCGTCCAGCTACGAGCAGTACTTC. This encodes CASTSSSYEQYF.

This rearrangement joins TRBV2 to TRBJ2-1; weak D call: TRBD2 (5 bases). Germline-derived CDR1 and CDR2 are SNHLY and FYNNEI. With 4 bases removed from V and 7 bases from J, the gap between germline ends came to 14 bases. The CDR3 is 14 residues long. CDR3 coding DNA: TGTGCCAGCAGTGGCGGCCGGGGTGGGAATGAGCAGTTCTTC. Translation gives CASSGGRGGNEQFF.

The chain has TRBV9 and TRBJ2-1; 13 bases agree with TRBD2. Unmatched junction bases numbered 7, after V lost 3 bases and J lost 7 bases. CDR1 and CDR2 from the germline V gene are SGDLS and YYNGEE. This CDR3 spans 16 amino acids. The CDR3 here is CASSGSGTSGENEQFF. DNA for the CDR3: TGTGCCAGCAGCGGCTCCGGGACTAGCGGGGAGAATGAGCAGTTCTTC.

V and J are TRBV28 and TRBJ2-3; 7 bases agree with TRBD2. The V segment lost 4 bases and the J segment 0 bases; nucleotides outside the gene matches: 16. Germline CDR1 is MDHEN and CDR2 is SYDVKM. The CDR3 totals 19 residues. CDR3 in DNA: TGTGCCAGCAGTTCTCTGGGTAGCGGGTTTATCACTAGCACAGATACGCAGTATTTT. This encodes CASSSLGSGFITSTDTQYF.

The chain employs TRBV7-2 and TRBJ2-1; a weak D match, TRBD2 (6 bases). This CDR3 is built from 16 residues. V lost 2 bases to trimming and J lost 4 bases, with 15 bases between them. Germline assignment: CDR1 SGHTA and CDR2 FQGNSA. Written as DNA, the CDR3 is TGTGCCAGCAGCTTATATTGGGGGGAGGCATACAATGAGCAGTTCTTC. Translated, it gives CASSLYWGEAYNEQFF.

V is TRBV24-1 and J is TRBJ1-2; 8 nucleotides line up with TRBD1. CDR1 and CDR2 from the germline V gene are KGHDR and SFDVKD. This CDR3 contains 15 residues. J lost 3 bases, V lost 2 bases, and 4 bases had no gene match. The CDR3 here is CATSDSAGGDYGYTF. The DNA of the CDR3 is TGTGCCACCAGTGATTCCGCAGGGGGCGACTATGGCTACACCTTC.

The CDR3 coding sequence is TGTGCCAGTAGTAAATACGTAGGAGCGGACTATGGCTACACCTTC. Its protein is CASSKYVGADYGYTF. The chain is built from TRBV19 and TRBJ1-2, with D uncertain. This CDR3 comprises 15 residues. The germline gives CDR1 LNHDA, CDR2 SQIVND (reference sequence). V lost 4 bases and J lost 3, with 15 bases in between.

This clone is a singleton in its sample. The rearrangement uses TRBV19 and TRBJ2-2; 12 bases map to TRBD2. Looked up from germline, CDR1 is LNHDA and CDR2 is SQIVND (reference sequence). This CDR3 spans 16 amino acids. J gave up 7 bases and V 5 bases, and 8 bases lay outside the gene matches. The CDR3 sequence: CASSSLAGGPGGELFF. The DNA for the CDR3 is TGTGCCAGTAGTTCCCTAGCGGGAGGGCCTGGCGGGGAGCTGTTTTTT.

The rearrangement joins TRBV28 to TRBJ2-7; possible D gene TRBD1, 5 bases. V was pared by 2 bases and J by 7 bases, with 12 bases between. CDR1 is MDHEN and CDR2 is SYDVKM in the germline V gene. CDR3 length: 13 amino acids. The CDR3: CASSLSRDGEQYF. For the CDR3, the DNA is TGTGCCAGCAGTTTAAGCAGGGATGGAGAGCAGTACTTC.

The chain joins TRBV9 to TRBJ2-2, with TRBD2 matching 7 bases. CDR3 length: 12 residues. Germline CDR1 is SGDLS and CDR2 is YYNGEE. V shed 7 bases, J shed 5 bases, and the junction held 2 bases outside the gene matches. DNA of the CDR3: TGTGCCAGCTCGCGGGAGACCGGGGAGCTGTTTTTT. This translates into CASSRETGELFF.

The chain combines TRBV18 with TRBJ2-7; a possible D gene is TRBD1 (5 bases). CDR1 is KGHSH and CDR2 is LQKENI in the germline V gene. This CDR3 has 14 amino acids. V was shortened by 1 base and J by 4 bases, with 11 bases between the two germline ends. As DNA, the CDR3 is TGTGCCAGCTCACCACTCCCGACAGTGTACGAGCAGTACTTC. It codes for CASSPLPTVYEQYF.

The V and J genes are TRBV7-9 and TRBJ1-2; the D is unclear. The V gene's germline CDR1 is SEHNR and CDR2 FQNEAQ (reference sequence). The CDR3 has 16 amino acids. V was trimmed by 5 bases and J by 4 bases, leaving 20 bases between them. CDR3 sequence: CASSANPRRLVYGYTF. The CDR3 DNA sequence: TGTGCCAGCAGCGCCAACCCACGGAGACTCGTCTATGGCTACACCTTC.